This T cell receptor beta chain is drawn from a study of blood T cell repertoires in COVID-19. Overall study: Acute-phase and convalescent COVID-19 samples originated in the United States, Italy and Spain. T cells, B-cell-depleted T cells, or PBMCs supplied cDNA or gDNA.

Original processing notes: By means of reference gene primer amplification, nucleated cell counts were estimated. TCRdb's copy holds only in-frame clones and misses some; the assay was immunoSEQ multiplex PCR. V and J calls and clone size are as listed in that table; D and trimming were resolved from the DNA. The sample has 300,000 to 350,000 clones; around nine tenths are singletons. Seattle patients were enrolled while actively infected and followed longitudinally. V lost 5 bases and J 6 bases, leaving 13 bases between the germline ends. The CDR3 has 13 residues. Germline V gene sequence: CDR1 MNHEY, CDR2 SVGAGI.

This receptor was obtained from a woman aged 70-85 years with COVID-19, enrolled during active disease. This chain links TRBV6-5 with TRBJ1-1; D not certain. The source material was peripheral blood. The CDR3 region has the DNA TGTGCCAGCAGTAAATATGCGGAAGCTGAAGCTTTCTTT. It translates to CASSKYAEAEAFF.